The 30 T cell receptor beta chains presented below share a single source sample, sequenced in a study of graft-versus-host responses after intestinal transplantation. Libraries were prepared by immunoSEQ multiplex PCR; TCRdb keeps only in-frame clonotypes and omits some of them. The table has almost 70,000 clones, approximately 92% seen once. The sequences come from bone marrow, collected 700 to 750 days after intestinal transplantation. The source is a human patient who received an intestinal transplant, so some T cells may come from the graft donor.

This rearrangement joins TRBV2 to TRBJ1-1, with D perhaps matching TRBD1 (6 bases). This CDR3 comprises 13 residues. Germline V gene data show CDR1 as SNHLY and CDR2 as FYNNEI. The V end lost 10 bases, the J end lost 0 bases, and 12 bases lay between the germline ends. CDR3 region: CAIIQGLNTEAFF. The DNA of the CDR3 is TGTGCCATCATACAGGGTTTGAACACTGAAGCTTTCTTT. The variable domain in full, completed from reference TRBV2 and TRBJ1-1, reads EPEVTQTPSHQVTQMGQEVILRCVPISNHLYFYWYRQILGQKVEFLVSFYNNEISEKSEIFDDQFSVERPDGSNFTLKIRSTKLEDSAMYFCAIIQGLNTEAFFGQGTRLTVV.

Only one count was recorded for this clone. The V call is TRBV27, the J call TRBJ2-3; possible D gene TRBD2, 5 bases. Trimming removed 3 bases at V and 3 bases at J, with 10 bases between. Germline V gives CDR1 MNHEY, CDR2 SMNVEV (reference sequence). The CDR3 totals 14 residues. The CDR3 here is CASSFVGITDTQYF. The CDR3 DNA reads TGTGCCAGCAGTTTCGTCGGGATAACAGATACGCAGTATTTT.

The rearrangement links TRBV5-4 to TRBJ1-2, with unresolved D. CDR3 length equals 13 residues. Between the trimmed V and J ends, which lost 0 bases and 4 bases, there was a span of 7 bases. The germline V gene has CDR1 SGHNT and CDR2 YYREEE (reference sequence). CDR3 in DNA: TGTGCCAGCAGCTTGGACGGGTCCTATGGCTACACCTTC. Translated: CASSLDGSYGYTF.

The V gene is TRBV27, the J gene TRBJ1-6, with D uncertain. Trimming pared 3 bases from V and 10 bases from J, leaving 16 bases between. CDR1 and CDR2 (germline): MNHEY, SMNVEV (reference sequence). CDR3 length: 15 residues. CDR3 bases: TGTGCCAGCAGTTTGACACCGGAAGTAGGGTCACCCCTCCACTTT. Its translation: CASSLTPEVGSPLHF.

This clone was observed a single time. The chain joins TRBV11-2 to TRBJ2-5, with 12 bases matching TRBD1. The CDR3 extends over 15 amino acids. The V gene end was trimmed by 6 bases and the J gene end by 8 bases; junction bases not matched to a gene: 10. CDR1 and CDR2 from the germline V gene are SGHAT and FQNNGV. The CDR3 bases are TGTGCCAGCAGGGGGACAGGGGGCGGGCTCGGAACCCAGTACTTC. It yields the protein CASRGTGGGLGTQYF.

The CDR3: CASSLRLASDTQYF. The CDR3 DNA sequence: TGTGCCAGCAGCTTGAGGCTAGCGTCAGATACGCAGTATTTT. This rearrangement joins TRBV5-6 to TRBJ2-3; perhaps TRBD2 as D (6 bases). Germline CDR1 SGHDT, CDR2 YYEEEE. The CDR3 covers 14 residues. Trimming took 1 base from V and 4 from J, leaving 10 bases between them.

The chain recombines TRBV11-2 with TRBJ2-7; D not resolved. Germline assignment: CDR1 SGHAT and CDR2 FQNNGV. CDR3 size: 14 residues. The V end lost 0 bases, the J end lost 0 bases, and 6 bases lay between the germline ends. In DNA form, the CDR3 reads TGTGCCAGCAGCTTAGATCACAACTCCTACGAGCAGTACTTC. Protein: CASSLDHNSYEQYF.

The chain uses TRBV11-2 and TRBJ2-4; D gene uncertain. CDR3 length equals 17 residues. Trimming pared 0 bases from V and 0 bases from J, leaving 12 bases between. Germline loops: CDR1 SGHAT, CDR2 FQNNGV. DNA of the CDR3: TGTGCCAGCAGCTTAGATGGCAGCCGAGTAGCCAAAAACATTCAGTACTTC. It codes for CASSLDGSRVAKNIQYF.

With regard to this clone: Different DNA sequences within this sample yield the same CDR3. This chain links TRBV2 with TRBJ2-2; weak D call: TRBD2 (5 bases). This CDR3 has 14 residues. Between the trimmed V and J ends, which lost 8 bases and 0 bases, there was a span of 10 bases. Germline V gene data show CDR1 as SNHLY and CDR2 as FYNNEI. The CDR3 DNA is TGTGCCAGCGGTCGGACTGCGAACACCGGGGAGCTGTTTTTT. It translates to CASGRTANTGELFF.

This chain joins TRBV27 and TRBJ1-2; 7 nucleotides match TRBD1. J lost 4 bases, V lost 5 bases, and 10 bases had no gene match. The CDR3 loop spans 15 amino acids. Germline lookup yields CDR1 MNHEY and CDR2 SMNVEV (reference sequence). The CDR3 sequence: CASSTRQGSTYGYTF. The CDR3 nucleotides read TGTGCCAGCAGTACCCGACAGGGCAGCACCTATGGCTACACCTTC.

V usage is TRBV5-1 and J usage is TRBJ2-3; D remains unclear. CDR1 and CDR2 (germline): SGHRS, YFSETQ. The CDR3 totals 15 residues. V was trimmed by 4 bases and J by 0 bases, leaving 12 bases between them. The CDR3 DNA is TGCGCCAGCAGCGTAGATCCCGCCAGCACAGATACGCAGTATTTT. This encodes CASSVDPASTDTQYF.

This rearrangement joins TRBV7-9 to TRBJ2-5; no clear D. V was shortened by 3 bases and J by 3 bases, with 5 bases between the two germline ends. Germline-derived CDR1 and CDR2 are SEHNR and FQNEAQ (reference sequence). This CDR3 comprises 12 residues. This CDR3 reads CASSLAEETQYF. The CDR3 DNA reads TGTGCCAGCAGCTTGGCGGAAGAGACCCAGTACTTC.

This chain joins TRBV9 and TRBJ2-5; TRBD2 might be the D (5 bases). CDR3 length: 15 amino acids. Per germline, CDR1 SGDLS and CDR2 YYNGEE. Trimming cost V 4 bases and J 2 bases, with 15 bases left between them. The CDR3 DNA reads as TGTGCCAGCAGCCCACCCGGGGAACCTCAAGAGACCCAGTACTTC. This gives the protein CASSPPGEPQETQYF.

The chain joins TRBV5-1 to TRBJ1-1, with a weak D call TRBD1 (6 bases). This CDR3 is built from 15 residues. V lost 2 bases and J lost 1, with 12 bases in between. The germline V gene has CDR1 SGHRS and CDR2 YFSETQ. CDR3 protein: CASSFRGHWNTEAFF. The CDR3 DNA is TGCGCCAGCAGCTTTAGGGGACACTGGAACACTGAAGCTTTCTTT. The full variable domain, its missing parts supplied by reference TRBV5-1 and TRBJ1-1, is KAGVTQTPRYLIKTRGQQVTLSCSPISGHRSVSWYQQTPGQGLQFLFEYFSETQRNKGNFPGRFSGRQFSNSRSEMNVSTLELGDSALYLCASSFRGHWNTEAFFGQGTRLTVV.

The chain links TRBV29-1 to TRBJ1-2, with 8 bases aligning to TRBD1. V gave up 4 bases and J gave up 6 bases; unmatched junction bases: 7. Germline values: CDR1 SQVTM, CDR2 ANQGSEA. The CDR3 extends over 13 amino acids. CDR3 in DNA: TGCAGCGTTGGGACAGGGCAGAGGAATGGCTACACCTTC. Encoded protein: CSVGTGQRNGYTF.

The chain uses TRBV5-1 and TRBJ1-1; 8 bases fit TRBD1. CDR3 length: 13 residues. Trimming cost V 1 base and J 7 bases; bases outside gene matches: 3. Germline V gene sequence: CDR1 SGHRS, CDR2 YFSETQ. The CDR3 is CASSLRDRGEAFF. In nucleotides, the CDR3 is TGCGCCAGCAGCTTGCGTGACAGGGGTGAAGCTTTCTTT. The variable domain in full, completed from reference TRBV5-1 and TRBJ1-1, reads KAGVTQTPRYLIKTRGQQVTLSCSPISGHRSVSWYQQTPGQGLQFLFEYFSETQRNKGNFPGRFSGRQFSNSRSEMNVSTLELGDSALYLCASSLRDRGEAFFGQGTRLTVV.

The chain joins TRBV5-1 to TRBJ2-3, with 11 bases aligning to TRBD2. V lost 4 bases and J lost 2; bases outside the gene matches: 6. Germline CDR1 and CDR2: SGHRS and YFSETQ. This CDR3 contains 16 residues. The CDR3 region is CASSTGLADHTDTQYF. The CDR3 DNA reads as TGCGCCAGCAGCACGGGACTAGCGGACCACACAGATACGCAGTATTTT.

V and J are TRBV4-2 and TRBJ1-1; 10 bases match TRBD1. The germline CDR1 and CDR2 sequences are LGHNA and YNFKEQ. Trimming at V came to 3 bases and at J to 0 bases, leaving 4 bases not matched to a gene. This CDR3 spans 16 amino acids. CDR3 protein: CASSQGQGLLNTEAFF. In DNA, the CDR3 is TGTGCCAGCAGCCAGGGACAGGGGCTGTTGAACACTGAAGCTTTCTTT.

The sample holds one count of this clone. This chain uses TRBV7-9 with TRBJ2-3; 7 bases are a match to TRBD1. Germline CDR1 is SEHNR and CDR2 is FQNEAQ (reference sequence). The CDR3 runs 14 residues. Unmatched junction bases numbered 9, after V lost 10 bases and J lost 2 bases. In nucleotides, the CDR3 is TGTGCCATCAGACAGGGTGGCCTCACAGATACGCAGTATTTT. This encodes CAIRQGGLTDTQYF.

The chain carries TRBV4-1 and TRBJ1-2, with D perhaps matching TRBD1 (5 bases). The V and J ends lost 5 bases and 6 bases respectively, with 19 bases between them. This CDR3 has 15 residues. CDR1 is MGHRA and CDR2 is YSYEKL in the germline V gene. Here the CDR3 DNA reads TGCGCCAGCAGCTTCCGGGACCCGGACCCAGATGGCTACACCTTC. It translates to CASSFRDPDPDGYTF.

The chain combines TRBV5-1 with TRBJ2-2; 7 bases are a match to TRBD1. The V gene end was trimmed by 0 bases and the J gene end by 4 bases; junction bases not matched to a gene: 6. CDR3 length: 16 amino acids. CDR1 SGHRS and CDR2 YFSETQ come from the germline V gene. The chain's CDR3 is CASSLDRGHPTGELFF. In nucleotides, the CDR3 is TGCGCCAGCAGCTTGGACAGGGGACACCCCACCGGGGAGCTGTTTTTT.

CDR3 amino acids: CASSQSGTGRNEQFF. Here the CDR3 DNA reads TGTGCCAGCAGCCAAAGTGGGACAGGGAGGAATGAGCAGTTCTTC. V is TRBV14 and J is TRBJ2-1; 9 bases fit TRBD1. The J segment lost 7 bases and the V segment lost 2 bases, leaving 6 bases of the junction unmatched. The CDR3 loop spans 15 amino acids. Germline CDR1 and CDR2: SGHDN and FVKESK.

The gene calls are TRBV25-1 and TRBJ2-3, with 7 bases identical to TRBD2. The CDR3 consists of 15 residues. V gave up 6 bases and J gave up 5 bases; unmatched junction bases: 11. Germline-derived CDR1 and CDR2 are MGHDK and SYGVNS. The CDR3 coding sequence is TGTGCCAGCAGCAGCGTGGCGGGAGTTATAGATACGCAGTATTTT. This translates into CASSSVAGVIDTQYF.

The chain combines TRBV15 with TRBJ2-2, with 7 nucleotides matching TRBD1. The CDR3 sequence is 16 residues long. V shed 2 bases, J shed 0 bases, and the junction held 3 bases outside the gene matches. Germline CDR1 and CDR2: LNHNV and YYDKDF (reference sequence). The CDR3 nucleotides are TGTGCCACCAGCAGAAGGACAGGCGCGAACACCGGGGAGCTGTTTTTT. It specifies CATSRRTGANTGELFF. The whole variable domain, remainder taken from reference TRBV15 and TRBJ2-2, is DAMVIQNPRYQVTQFGKPVTLSCSQTLNHNVMYWYQQKSSQAPKLLFHYYDKDFNNEADTPDNFQSRRPNTSFCFLDIRSPGLGDTAMYLCATSRRTGANTGELFFGEGSRLTVL.

The chain combines TRBV14 with TRBJ2-5; D possibly corresponds to TRBD1 (5 bases). Judging by the DNA end, TRBJ2-7 fits better; the J call may be wrong. The CDR3 extends over 15 amino acids. Germline V gene data show CDR1 as SGHDN and CDR2 as FVKESK. For the CDR3, the DNA is TGTGCCAGCAGCCAAGAGGCAGGGAACTACTACGAGCAGTACTTC. Translation: CASSQEAGNYYEQYF.

The chain combines TRBV10-3 with TRBJ1-4; the match to TRBD1 covers 7 bases. The CDR3 is 12 amino acids. V shed 4 bases and J 8 bases; nucleotides not matched to a gene: 1. Germline V gene lookup returns CDR1 ENHRY and CDR2 SYGVKD. CDR3 DNA sequence: TGTGCCATCAGTGGGGACAGAGAAAAACTGTTTTTT. This sequence encodes CAISGDREKLFF.

CDR3 bases: TGCGCCAGCAGCCCCTGGACAGGGAGGGAAAACACTGAAGCTTTCTTT. Translating gives CASSPWTGRENTEAFF. This chain joins TRBV5-1 and TRBJ1-1, with 8 bases matching TRBD1. The length of the CDR3 is 16 residues. Germline values: CDR1 SGHRS, CDR2 YFSETQ. Trimming took 4 bases from V and 2 from J; bases not matched to a gene: 10.

This chain connects TRBV9 to TRBJ2-5, with D perhaps matching TRBD1 or TRBD2 (6 bases each). V shed 3 bases and J shed 5 bases, with 14 bases lying between them. The CDR3 sequence is 14 residues long. From germline, CDR1 is SGDLS and CDR2 YYNGEE. DNA for the CDR3: TGTGCCAGCAGCGGGAGAAACGGGGGCGAGACCCAGTACTTC. Translation gives CASSGRNGGETQYF. Full variable domain (outside the CDR3, taken from reference TRBV9 and TRBJ2-5): DSGVTQTPKHLITATGQRVTLRCSPRSGDLSVYWYQQSLDQGLQFLIQYYNGEERAKGNILERFSAQQFPDLHSELNLSSLELGDSALYFCASSGRNGGETQYFGPGTRLLVL.

CDR3 DNA: TGTGCCAGCAGCCCGACTAGAAACACAGATACGCAGTATTTT. As protein: CASSPTRNTDTQYF. The V and J genes are TRBV6-6 and TRBJ2-3; D perhaps matches TRBD2 (6 bases). From germline, CDR1 is MNHNY and CDR2 SVGAGI (reference sequence). Trimming shortened V by 6 bases and J by 2 bases, and 12 bases separated the two germline ends. This CDR3 spans 14 amino acids.

The gene calls are TRBV6-5 and TRBJ2-1; 10 bases match TRBD1. V trimming: 5 bases; J trimming: 3 bases; junction bases outside the gene matches: 4. Germline V CDR1 and CDR2: MNHEY, SVGAGI. The length of the CDR3 is 15 residues. The chain's CDR3 is CASSPDRGFYNEQFF. CDR3 nucleotides: TGTGCCAGCAGTCCGGACAGGGGGTTCTACAATGAGCAGTTCTTC.